This entry describes one TCR beta chain. Its matching antigen is unknown. This record belongs to a study of CD8+ T cells in alopecia areata. Study-level background: Patients in the study were on tofacitinib for 6 to 18 months, then off it for 6 months. Points from the study as a whole: While tofacitinib was given, many expanded lesional clones persisted in scalp and blood.

The CDR3 has 14 residues. Germline V gives CDR1 SGDLS, CDR2 YYNGEE. Trimming pared 0 bases from V and 8 bases from J, leaving 14 bases between. Sample treatment: oral pan-JAK inhibitor, 5-10 mg twice daily. Alopecia areata patients provided lesional scalp punch biopsies and peripheral blood, both collected for the study. PBMCs yielded sorted CD4+ and CD8+ T cells. RNA, once extracted, was reverse transcribed into cDNA for use as the sequencing template. The table came from immunoSEQ multiplex PCR; TCRdb's copy has only in-frame clones and leaves some out. Of fewer than 250,000 clones listed, roughly 60% were seen once; the top ten hold about 1.3%.

The origin of this receptor is a human donor with alopecia areata. Sequenced here: CD4+ T cells sorted from blood, sampled around week 47, from a patient treated with tofacitinib. The chain has TRBV9 and TRBJ1-2; no definite D call. CDR3 DNA sequence: TGTGCCAGCAGCGTAGAAGAGGGTTTATTGGGCTACACCTTC. It translates to CASSVEEGLLGYTF.